A selection of T cell receptor beta chains follows, all from one sample in a study of blood T cell repertoires in COVID-19. Here immunoSEQ multiplex PCR was the method, and the copy in TCRdb shows in-frame clones only, minus some. The table records 150,000 to 200,000 clones, under 90% of them present only once. Material: peripheral blood. The receptor set was obtained from a person between 65 and 80 years old with COVID-19, enrolled during active disease. The conserved cysteine and the conserved F or W are not part of the CDR3 here.

v_call	cdr3_aa
TRBV7-2	ASSPLQKEAF
TRBV29-1	SVETGTGQETQY
TRBV7-2	ASSSLPGANVLT
TRBV19	ASSAQEGAQH
TRBV5-1	ASSFDRGGDGYT
TRBV7-2	ASSFGPGQANQPQH
TRBV29-1	SVDSGGETQY
TRBV28	ASSPPQGENQPQH
TRBV11-2	ASSLVGVRSSYNEQF
TRBV7-8	ASSLLPGMGPGELF